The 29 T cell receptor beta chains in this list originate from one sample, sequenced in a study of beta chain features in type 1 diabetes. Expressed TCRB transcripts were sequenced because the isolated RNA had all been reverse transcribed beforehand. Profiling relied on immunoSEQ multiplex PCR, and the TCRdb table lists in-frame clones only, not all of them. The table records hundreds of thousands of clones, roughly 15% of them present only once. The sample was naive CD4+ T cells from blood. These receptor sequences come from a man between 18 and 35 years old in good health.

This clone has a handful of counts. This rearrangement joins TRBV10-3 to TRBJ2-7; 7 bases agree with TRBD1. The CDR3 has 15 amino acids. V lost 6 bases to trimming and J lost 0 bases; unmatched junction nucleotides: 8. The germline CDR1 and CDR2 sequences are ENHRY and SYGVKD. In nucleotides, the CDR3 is TGTGCCATCAGGAGCCAACAGGGGCTCTCCTACGAGCAGTACTTC. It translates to CAIRSQQGLSYEQYF.

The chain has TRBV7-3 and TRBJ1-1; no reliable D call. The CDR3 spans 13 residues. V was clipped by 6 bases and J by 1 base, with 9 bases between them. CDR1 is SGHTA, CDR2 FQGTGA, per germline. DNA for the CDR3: TGTGCCAGCAGGAGATGGACGAACACTGAAGCTTTCTTT. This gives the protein CASRRWTNTEAFF.

The DNA of the CDR3 is TGTGCCAGCAGCGCTGGACGAGGGCCAACTAATGAAAAACTGTTTTTT. Residues: CASSAGRGPTNEKLFF. The chain carries TRBV9 and TRBJ1-4; D gene ambiguous. The CDR3 is 16 amino acids. The germline CDR1 and CDR2 sequences are SGDLS and YYNGEE. V dropped 3 bases and J dropped 0 bases, with 12 bases sitting between them.

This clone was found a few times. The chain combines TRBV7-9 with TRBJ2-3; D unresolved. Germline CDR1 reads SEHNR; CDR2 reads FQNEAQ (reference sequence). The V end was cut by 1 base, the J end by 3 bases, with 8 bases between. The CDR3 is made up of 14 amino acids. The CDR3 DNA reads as TGTGCCAGCAGCTTAGGGCTTGAGACAGATACGCAGTATTTT. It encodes CASSLGLETDTQYF.

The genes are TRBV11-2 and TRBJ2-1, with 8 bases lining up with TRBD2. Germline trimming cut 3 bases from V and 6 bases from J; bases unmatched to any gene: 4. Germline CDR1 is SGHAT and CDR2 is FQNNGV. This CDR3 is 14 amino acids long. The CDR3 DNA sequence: TGTGCCAGCAGCTTCCGGGAGGGGGTCAATGAGCAGTTCTTC. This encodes CASSFREGVNEQFF.

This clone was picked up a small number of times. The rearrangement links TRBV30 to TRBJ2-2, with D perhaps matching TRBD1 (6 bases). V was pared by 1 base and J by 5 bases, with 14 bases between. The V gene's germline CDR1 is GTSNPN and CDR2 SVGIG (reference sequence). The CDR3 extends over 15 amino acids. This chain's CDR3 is CAWSAPGTITGELFF. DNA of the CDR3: TGTGCCTGGAGTGCCCCCGGGACAATTACCGGGGAGCTGTTTTTT.

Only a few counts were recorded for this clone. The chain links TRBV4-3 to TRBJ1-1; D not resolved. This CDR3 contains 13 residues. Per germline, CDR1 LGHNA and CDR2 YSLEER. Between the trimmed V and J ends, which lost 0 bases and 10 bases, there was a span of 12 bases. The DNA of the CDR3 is TGCGCCAGCAGCCAAGATAGGGCCAGGACAGCTTTCTTT. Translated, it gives CASSQDRARTAFF.

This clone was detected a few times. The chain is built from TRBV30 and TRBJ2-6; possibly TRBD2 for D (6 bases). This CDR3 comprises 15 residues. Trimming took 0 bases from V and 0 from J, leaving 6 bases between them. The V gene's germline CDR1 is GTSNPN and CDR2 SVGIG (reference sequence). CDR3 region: CAWSVGGSGANVLTF. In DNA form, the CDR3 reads TGTGCCTGGAGTGTGGGGGGCTCTGGGGCCAACGTCCTGACTTTC.

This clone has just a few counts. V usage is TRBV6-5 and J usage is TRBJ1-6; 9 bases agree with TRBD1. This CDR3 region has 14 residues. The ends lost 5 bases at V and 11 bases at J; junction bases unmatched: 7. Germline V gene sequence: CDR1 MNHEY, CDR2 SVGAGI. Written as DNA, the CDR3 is TGTGCCAGCAGTAATACCGGGACAGGGACACCCCTCCACTTT. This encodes CASSNTGTGTPLHF.

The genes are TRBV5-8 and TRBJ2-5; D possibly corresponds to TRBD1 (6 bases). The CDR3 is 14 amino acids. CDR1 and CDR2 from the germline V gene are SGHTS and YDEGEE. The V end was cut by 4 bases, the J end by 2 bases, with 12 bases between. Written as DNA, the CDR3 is TGTGCCAGCAGCAGATTCGGACAGCAAGAGACCCAGTACTTC. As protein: CASSRFGQQETQYF. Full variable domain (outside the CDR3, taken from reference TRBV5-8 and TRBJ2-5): EAGVTQSPTHLIKTRGQQATLRCSPISGHTSVYWYQQALGLGLQFLLWYDEGEERNRGNFPPRFSGRQFPNYSSELNVNALELEDSALYLCASSRFGQQETQYFGPGTRLLVL.

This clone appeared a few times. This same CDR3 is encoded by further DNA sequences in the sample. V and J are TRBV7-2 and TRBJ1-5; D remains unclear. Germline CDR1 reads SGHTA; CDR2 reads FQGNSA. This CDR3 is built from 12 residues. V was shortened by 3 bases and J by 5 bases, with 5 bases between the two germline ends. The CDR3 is CASSFRDQPQHF. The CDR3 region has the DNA TGTGCCAGCAGCTTCAGAGATCAGCCCCAGCATTTT.

In DNA form, the CDR3 reads TGTGCCAGCAGCGCTAGGACAGGGTATGGCTACACCTTC. Translating gives CASSARTGYGYTF. The V gene is TRBV9, the J gene TRBJ1-2, with 8 bases that match TRBD1. This CDR3 contains 13 residues. Germline V lookup: CDR1 SGDLS, CDR2 YYNGEE. J gave up 5 bases and V 3 bases, and 3 bases lay outside the gene matches.

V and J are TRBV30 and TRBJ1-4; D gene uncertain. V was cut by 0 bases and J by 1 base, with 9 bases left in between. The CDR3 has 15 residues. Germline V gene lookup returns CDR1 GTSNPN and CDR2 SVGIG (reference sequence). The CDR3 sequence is CAWSVPYLTNEKLFF. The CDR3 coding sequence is TGTGCCTGGAGTGTACCGTATCTAACTAATGAAAAACTGTTTTTT.

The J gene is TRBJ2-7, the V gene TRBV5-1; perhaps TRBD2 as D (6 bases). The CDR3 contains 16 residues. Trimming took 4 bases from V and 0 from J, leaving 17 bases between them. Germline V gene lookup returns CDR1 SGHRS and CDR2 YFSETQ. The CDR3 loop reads CASSTPAGRSSYEQYF. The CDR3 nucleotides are TGCGCCAGCAGCACCCCCGCGGGGAGGAGCTCCTACGAGCAGTACTTC.

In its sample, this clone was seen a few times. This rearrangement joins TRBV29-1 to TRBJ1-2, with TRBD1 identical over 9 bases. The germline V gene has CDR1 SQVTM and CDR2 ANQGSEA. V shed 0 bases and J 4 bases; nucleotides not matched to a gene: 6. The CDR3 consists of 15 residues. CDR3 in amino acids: CSVEDGTGSAYGYTF. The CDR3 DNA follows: TGCAGCGTTGAAGATGGGACAGGGTCCGCCTATGGCTACACCTTC.

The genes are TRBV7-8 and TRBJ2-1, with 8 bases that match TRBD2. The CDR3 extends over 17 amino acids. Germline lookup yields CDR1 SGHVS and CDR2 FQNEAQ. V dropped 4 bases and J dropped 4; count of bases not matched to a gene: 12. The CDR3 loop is CASSSKRSGRGYNEQFF. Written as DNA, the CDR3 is TGTGCCAGCAGCTCCAAGCGGTCCGGGAGGGGTTACAATGAGCAGTTCTTC.

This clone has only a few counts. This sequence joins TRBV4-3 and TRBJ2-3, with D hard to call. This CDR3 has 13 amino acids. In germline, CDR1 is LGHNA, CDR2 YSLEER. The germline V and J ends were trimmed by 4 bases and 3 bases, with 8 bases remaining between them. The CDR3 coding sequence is TGCGCCAGCAGCCCAAGGACGACAGATACGCAGTATTTT. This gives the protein CASSPRTTDTQYF.

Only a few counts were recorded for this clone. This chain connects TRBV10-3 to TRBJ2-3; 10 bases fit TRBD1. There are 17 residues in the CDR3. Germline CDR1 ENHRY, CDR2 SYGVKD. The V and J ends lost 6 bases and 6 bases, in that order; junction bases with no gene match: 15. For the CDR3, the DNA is TGTGCCATCAGGCACACCAACGGGACAGGGGAGGTGGATACGCAGTATTTT. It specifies CAIRHTNGTGEVDTQYF.

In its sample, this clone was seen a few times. CDR3 in amino acids: CASRGQGTSTDTQYF. The CDR3 DNA reads TGTGCCAGCAGGGGACAGGGAACAAGCACAGATACGCAGTATTTT. The V call is TRBV6-6, the J call TRBJ2-3; 9 bases match TRBD1. The CDR3 runs to 15 residues. The V gene's germline CDR1 is MNHNY and CDR2 SVGAGI (reference sequence). The V segment lost 6 bases and the J segment 0 bases; nucleotides outside the gene matches: 4.

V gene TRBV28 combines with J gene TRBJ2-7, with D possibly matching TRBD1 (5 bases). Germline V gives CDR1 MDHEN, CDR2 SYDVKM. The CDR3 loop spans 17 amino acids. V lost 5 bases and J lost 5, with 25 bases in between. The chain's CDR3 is CASSPSTYLVWGHEQYF. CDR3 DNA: TGTGCCAGCAGTCCCTCCACCTATCTAGTCTGGGGCCACGAGCAGTACTTC.

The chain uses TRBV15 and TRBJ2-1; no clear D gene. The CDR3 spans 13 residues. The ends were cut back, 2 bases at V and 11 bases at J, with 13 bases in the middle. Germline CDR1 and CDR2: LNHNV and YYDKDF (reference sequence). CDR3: CATSRSPLEKQFF. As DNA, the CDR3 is TGTGCCACCAGCAGATCCCCACTCGAAAAGCAGTTCTTC.

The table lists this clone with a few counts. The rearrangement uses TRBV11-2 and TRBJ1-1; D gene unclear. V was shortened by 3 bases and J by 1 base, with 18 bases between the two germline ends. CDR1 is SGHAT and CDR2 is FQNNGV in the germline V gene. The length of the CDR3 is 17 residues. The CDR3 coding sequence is TGTGCCAGCAGCTTTAAAAGTTTAGGTGTCAGGAACACTGAAGCTTTCTTT. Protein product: CASSFKSLGVRNTEAFF.

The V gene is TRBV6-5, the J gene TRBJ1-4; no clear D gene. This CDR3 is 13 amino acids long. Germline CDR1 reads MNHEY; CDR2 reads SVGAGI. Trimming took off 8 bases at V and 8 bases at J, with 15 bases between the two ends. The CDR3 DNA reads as TGTGCCAGCCTTCGGCACGGGGAAGAAAAACTGTTTTTT. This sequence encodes CASLRHGEEKLFF.

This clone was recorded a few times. The CDR3 reads CASNYQLAVSTDTQYF. The CDR3 DNA is TGTGCCAGCAACTACCAATTAGCCGTTAGCACAGATACGCAGTATTTT. This chain connects TRBV7-8 to TRBJ2-3; D is ambiguous. V was shortened by 7 bases and J by 0 bases, with 17 bases between the two germline ends. The germline CDR1 and CDR2 sequences are SGHVS and FQNEAQ. The CDR3 has 16 residues.

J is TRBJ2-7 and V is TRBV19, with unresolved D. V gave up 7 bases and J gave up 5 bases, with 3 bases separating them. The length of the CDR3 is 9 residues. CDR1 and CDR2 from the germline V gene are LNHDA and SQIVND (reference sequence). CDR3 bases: TGTGCCAGTATGCACGAGCAGTACTTC. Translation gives CASMHEQYF.

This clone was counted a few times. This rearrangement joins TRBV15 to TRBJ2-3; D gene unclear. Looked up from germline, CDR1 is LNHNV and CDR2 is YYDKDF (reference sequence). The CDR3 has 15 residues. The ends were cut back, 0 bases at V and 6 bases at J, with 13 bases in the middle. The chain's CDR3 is CATSRDNWGPDTQYF. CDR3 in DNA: TGTGCCACCAGCAGAGATAATTGGGGTCCCGATACGCAGTATTTT.

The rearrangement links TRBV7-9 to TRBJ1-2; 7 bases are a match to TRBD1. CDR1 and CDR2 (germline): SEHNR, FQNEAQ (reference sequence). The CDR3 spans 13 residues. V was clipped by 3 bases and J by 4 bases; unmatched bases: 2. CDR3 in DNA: TGTGCCAGCAGCTTCGGGACAGTCTATGGCTACACCTTC. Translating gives CASSFGTVYGYTF.

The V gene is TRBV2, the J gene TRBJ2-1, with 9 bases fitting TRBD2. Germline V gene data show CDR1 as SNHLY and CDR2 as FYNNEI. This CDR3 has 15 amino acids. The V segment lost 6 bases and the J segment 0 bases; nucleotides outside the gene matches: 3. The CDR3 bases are TGTGCCAGCAGGATAGCGGGAGACTCCTACAATGAGCAGTTCTTC. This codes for CASRIAGDSYNEQFF.

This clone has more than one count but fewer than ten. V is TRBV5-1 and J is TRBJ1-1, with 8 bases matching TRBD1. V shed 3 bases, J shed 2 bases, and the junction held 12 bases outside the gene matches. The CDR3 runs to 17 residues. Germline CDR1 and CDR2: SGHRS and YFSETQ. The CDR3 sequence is CASSSGGGQGANTEAFF. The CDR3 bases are TGCGCCAGCAGCTCCGGTGGCGGTCAGGGGGCAAACACTGAAGCTTTCTTT.